This TCR beta chain is drawn from a study of blood T cell repertoires in COVID-19. V shed 5 bases and J 0 bases; nucleotides not matched to a gene: 8. The CDR3 consists of 17 residues. CDR1 and CDR2 from the germline V gene are SEHNR and FQNEAQ (reference sequence). Original processing methods: Nucleated cell number was recorded as an estimate derived from reference gene primer amplification. The data were produced by immunoSEQ multiplex PCR, yet TCRdb's version contains in-frame clones alone and is incomplete. V, J and clone size are taken as reported in that table, and D and trimming were inferred from the DNA itself. The repertoire holds approximately 25,000 clones, with roughly four fifths as singletons.

The receptor was derived from a woman in her 70s with COVID-19, enrolled during active disease. This chain joins TRBV7-9 and TRBJ2-2; 8 bases are shared with TRBD1. Sequencing input: peripheral blood. CDR3 protein: CASSGATGEANTGELFF. DNA for the CDR3: TGTGCCAGCAGCGGAGCGACAGGGGAGGCGAACACCGGGGAGCTGTTTTTT. Full variable domain (remainder filled in from reference TRBV7-9 and TRBJ2-2): DTGVSQNPRHKITKRGQNVTFRCDPISEHNRLYWYRQTLGQGPEFLTYFQNEAQLEKSRLLSDRFSAERPKGSFSTLEIQRTEQGDSAMYLCASSGATGEANTGELFFGEGSRLTVL.